The rows below give T cell receptor beta chains drawn from one sample of a study of neoadjuvant anti-PD-1 for oral cavity cancer. Data came from immunoSEQ multiplex PCR; TCRdb stores just in-frame clones and leaves some out. This repertoire shows around 24,000 clones, approximately 27% found once; its top ten account for 15% to 20%. This specimen was tumor tissue, taken after nivolumab (anti-PD-1) treatment. The receptors derive from a person between 40 and 80 years old with oral cavity squamous cell carcinoma. Each CDR3 is given with its conserved first and last residue.

>16|TRBJ1-2|TRBV4-2
CASSQEGQRRSYGYTF
>12|TRBJ1-1|TRBV7-8
CASSLPVTEAFF
>15|TRBJ1-2|TRBV7-9
CASTPEPTFDYGYTF
>16|TRBJ2-7|TRBV30
CAWKAKDRGISYEQYF
>16|TRBJ2-3|TRBV5-7
CASSLAGGRVTDTQYF
>16|TRBJ2-3|TRBV29-1
CSVGPRQEHNTDTQYF
>13|TRBJ2-7|TRBV5-4
CASSPQGPGEQYF
>13|TRBJ2-1|TRBV2
CASSVVRENEQFF
>14|TRBJ1-1|TRBV9
CASSPYRNRVGAFF
>15|TRBJ2-2|TRBV6-5
CASSYDLLPTGELFF
>17|TRBJ2-1|TRBV9
CASSRFQGSSSYNEQFF
>12|TRBJ1-2|TRBV6-1
CASSSVVWGYTF
>15|TRBJ1-2|TRBV5-1
CASSLGVGTNYGYTF
>15|TRBJ2-1|TRBV11-2
CASSPIASSYNEQFF
>15|TRBJ2-1|TRBV7-2
CASSPTSGFNNEQFF
>15|TRBJ1-4|TRBV18
CASSPRSGLIEKLFF
>16|TRBJ1-1|TRBV7-9
CASSLVPRTGREEAFF
>14|TRBJ1-2|TRBV7-3
CASSLGTGGLGYTF
>13|TRBJ2-7|TRBV7-8
CASSSSRGYEQYF
>13|TRBJ1-1|TRBV7-2
CASGPRVSGTAFF
>13|TRBJ2-7|TRBV18
CASSPGLDYEQYF
>16|TRBJ1-2|TRBV10-2
CASSKNRESTPYGYTF
>18|TRBJ1-5|TRBV4-2
CASSQEYRQGAGNQPQHF
>15|TRBJ2-7|TRBV27
CASSPLTSRLSEQYF
>14|TRBJ2-5|TRBV5-1
CASSLATGVETQYF
>15|TRBJ1-3|TRBV6-6
CASSSQAFSGNTIYF
>18|TRBJ2-7|TRBV5-1
CASSFPEREGSSQYEQYF
>14|TRBJ1-1|TRBV6-6
CASSYSAGNTEAFF
>16|TRBJ2-3|TRBV5-1
CASSPTGWRSTDTQYF
>14|TRBJ2-5|TRBV5-1
CASSLATGRGTQYF
>15|TRBJ2-1|TRBV2
CASSARLGNYNEQFF
>12|TRBJ1-1|TRBV29-1
CSASNMNTEAFF
>15|TRBJ1-1|TRBV25-1
CASSESSTGRTEAFF
>15|TRBJ2-2|TRBV27
CASSFAGATTGELFF
>14|TRBJ1-5|TRBV6-1
CASSHPGGGQPQHF
>13|TRBJ2-3|TRBV11-2
CASSFGGTDTQYF
>14|TRBJ2-3|TRBV2
CASIGSASTDTQYF
>13|TRBJ2-6|TRBV7-3
CASKFSGANVLTF
>16|TRBJ1-3|TRBV19
CASSIDNRASGNTIYF
>15|TRBJ2-7|TRBV7-9
CASSSWTGTSYEQYF
>17|TRBJ2-2|TRBV5-6
CASSTLGATFSTGELFF
>15|TRBJ2-1|TRBV7-3
CASSSNRLEGNEQFF
>14|TRBJ1-5|TRBV30
CAWSVIGSNQPQHF
>11|TRBJ1-1|TRBV5-4
CASTDREKAFF
>15|TRBJ1-2|TRBV5-1
CASSSGTTSNYGYTF
>14|TRBJ2-5|TRBV7-9
CASYLSGGAETQYF
>16|TRBJ2-7|TRBV10-3
CAISESVGRQSYEQYF
>15|TRBJ2-7|TRBV4-1
CASSQSGTGVAEQYF
>19|TRBJ2-2|TRBV10-1
CASSDSYRGSKSGTGELFF
>13|TRBJ2-5|TRBV5-1
CASSMGQKETQYF
>14|TRBJ2-3|TRBV19
CASSQRDYTDTQYF
>14|TRBJ1-5|TRBV18
CASSPGFDGQPQHF
>10|TRBJ1-2|TRBV29-1
CSGGQGGYTF
>15|TRBJ2-7|TRBV15
CATSRGLLRPYEQYF
>18|TRBJ1-2|TRBV9
CASRATGTRRSTNYGYTF
>15|TRBJ2-3|TRBV30
CAWSVPAGGTDTQYF
>14|TRBJ1-4|TRBV7-9
CASSLVVSNEKLFF
>15|TRBJ2-7|TRBV27
CASSFSFGSSYEQYF